This TCR beta chain was recorded in a study of blood T cell repertoires in COVID-19. Across the study: Material from acute and convalescent COVID-19 was sourced from the United States, Italy and Spain. PBMCs, B-cell-depleted T cells, or T cells provided the cDNA or gDNA that made up the material.

In the source study's methods: Counts of nucleated cells, estimated from reference gene primer amplification, were obtained. Profiling relied on immunoSEQ multiplex PCR, and the TCRdb table lists in-frame clones only, not all of them. V, J and clone size are those of that table, while D and trimming were read from the DNA. The sample has about 190,000 clones; around four fifths are singletons. The junction had 12 bases not matched to a gene; V was cut back by 4 bases and J by 3 bases. This CDR3 comprises 17 residues. Germline-derived CDR1 and CDR2 are LGHDT and YNNKEL (reference sequence). Material for sequencing was peripheral blood. The TCR originated in an older woman with active or convalescent COVID-19. The chain combines TRBV3-1 (or the pseudogene TRBV3-2) with TRBJ2-3, with TRBD2 matching over 8 bases. CDR3 residues: CASSPYGGGIRTDTQYF. The CDR3 DNA reads as TGTGCCAGCAGCCCCTACGGGGGGGGTATACGGACAGATACGCAGTATTTT.